The rows below give T cell receptor delta chains drawn from one sample of a study of Vδ1+ human thymocytes. TCRdb re-called the multiplex PCR reads via CATT. The sample contains more than 50,000 delta-chain clones, about 15% of which appear only once. Sequenced input: Vdelta1+ gamma-delta thymocytes from the thymus. Receptors originate from a girl in the first two years of life who had congenital heart surgery. CDR3s include the opening cysteine and the closing phenylalanine or tryptophan. The order of the fields is J gene, clone size, D gene, V gene, CDR3 DNA, CDR3 protein. A D gene is named only where the DNA matches it firmly. Only some rows state a clone size, as once, few, many or a class for expanded clones.

>TRDJ1|few|TRDD3|TRDV1
TGTGCTCTTGGGGAACCCCGCGCCCACTATAGGCGAGGATGGGGGATACTGGGGGCCGATAAACTCATCTTT
CALGEPRAHYRRGWGILGADKLIF
>TRDJ1|NA|NA|TRDV1
TGTGCTCTTGGGGAATATCTCCTACAGAATTTTGGATGGACGCGGCGGTACACCGATAAACTCATCTTT
CALGEYLLQNFGWTRRYTDKLIF
>TRDJ1|NA|NA|TRDV1
TGTGCTCTTGGGGAACTGGTTGCCGGGCGGGCCCTGTACACCGATAAACTCATCTTT
CALGELVAGRALYTDKLIF
>TRDJ1|few|NA|TRAV29/DV5
TGTGCAGCAATGGAAGGGGGTCCTACCGATAAACTCATCTTT
CAAMEGGPTDKLIF
>TRDJ1|NA|NA|TRDV1
TGTGCTCTTGGCCGGGATCTCCGGCTTCCCTACGCCGATAAACTCATCTTT
CALGRDLRLPYADKLIF
>TRDJ1|few|NA|TRDV1
TGTGCTCTTGGGGAAAAGCCCGACTACATTTGGGGGGTCTGGGGACCGCTGTACACCGATAAACTCATCTTT
CALGEKPDYIWGVWGPLYTDKLIF
>TRDJ1|NA|NA|TRDV1
TGTGCTCTTGGGGAAGAGGCTACTCCCTTCGATAAACTCATCTTT
CALGEEATPFDKLIF
>TRDJ1|NA|TRDD3|TRDV1
TGTGCTCTTGGGGAACGGTTCGAAATTACTGGGGGTGACACCGATAAACTCATCTTT
CALGERFEITGGDTDKLIF
>TRDJ1|NA|TRDD2|TRDV1
TGTGCTCTTTACCTTCCTACGCGCCCTTGGGGGTCACACACCGATAAACTCATCTTT
CALYLPTRPWGSHTDKLIF
>TRDJ1|NA|TRDD3|TRDV1
TGTGCTCTTGGGGACTCCGCCCCCTTCGCCTTACTGGGGGATACCTCCGATAAACTCATCTTT
CALGDSAPFALLGDTSDKLIF
>TRDJ1|NA|TRDD3|TRDV1
TGTGCTCTTGGGGAACTCCTTCCCACCGGTTACTGGGGGATTACCGACACCGATAAACTCATCTTT
CALGELLPTGYWGITDTDKLIF
>TRDJ1|NA|NA|TRDV1
TGTGCTCTTGGGGAACGACCGGTTCCCGATAAACTCATCTTT
CALGERPVPDKLIF
>TRDJ1|NA|NA|TRDV1
TGTGCTCTTGGGGAACTCTTCCCAGTTGCGGGACACACCGATAAACTCATCTTT
CALGELFPVAGHTDKLIF
>TRDJ1|few|TRDD3|TRDV1
TGTGCTCTTGGGGAACTGCGACGTACTGGGGGATCCTCGTACACCGATAAACTCATCTTT
CALGELRRTGGSSYTDKLIF
>TRDJ1|NA|TRDD3|TRDV1
TGTGCTCTTGGGGAACTATACCCTACGTCGACCCTGGGGGATACCGATAAACTCATCTTT
CALGELYPTSTLGDTDKLIF
>TRDJ1|few|TRDD3|TRDV1
TGTGCTCTTGGGGAGCGCACTACGACCTCAGTACTGGGGGATACCGAGTACACCGATAAACTCATCTTT
CALGERTTTSVLGDTEYTDKLIF
>TRDJ1|NA|NA|TRDV1
TGTGCTCTTGGCCCTCCTCGGTCCGGGGCAGTCGTCCCGTACACCGATAAACTCATCTTT
CALGPPRSGAVVPYTDKLIF
>TRDJ1|NA|NA|TRDV1
TGTGCTCTTGGGGAACCACCAGCACGTTCTCCCGTACAGAATAAACTCATCTTT
CALGEPPARSPVQNKLIF
>TRDJ1|few|TRDD2|TRDV1
TGTGCTCTTGGGGAACAAAGGGGCCTTCCTACGACTGGGGACCCGTACACCGATAAACTCATCTTT
CALGEQRGLPTTGDPYTDKLIF
>TRDJ1|few|TRDD3|TRDV1
TGTGCTCTTGGTGGGCCCGGCCTTCCTCGATTACTGGGGGAGCAGTACACCGATAAACTCATCTTT
CALGGPGLPRLLGEQYTDKLIF
>TRDJ1|NA|TRDD2|TRDV1
TGTGCTCTTGGGGAACTCCCTTCCTACATCACTGGGCCTCCGTACACCGATAAACTCATCTTT
CALGELPSYITGPPYTDKLIF
>TRDJ1|few|TRDD3|TRDV1
TGTGCTCTTGGGGAACTTACCTGGGGGAAGTACACCGATAAACTCATCTTT
CALGELTWGKYTDKLIF
>TRDJ1|NA|TRDD3|TRDV1
TGTGCTCTTGGGGAACTCTGCCGTACTGGGGGCCGTTACACCGGTAAACTCATCTTT
CALGELCRTGGRYTGKLIF
>TRDJ1|NA|NA|TRDV1
TGTGCTCTTGGGGAATCGCCTTCCTACTTAGTCGTACTGGGGGATTACCATTCTTTCACCGATAAACTCATCTTT
CALGESPSYLVVLGDYHSFTDKLIF
>TRDJ1|NA|TRDD3|TRDV1
TGTGCTCTTGGGAATGGCCTTCCCCGAACTGGGGGACTACTCATCTTT
CALGNGLPRTGGLLIF
>TRDJ1|medium-sized|NA|TRDV2
TGTGCCTGTGCCCAAATAGAGAACGATAAACTCATCTTT
CACAQIENDKLIF
>TRDJ1|few|NA|TRAV29/DV5
TGTGCAGCAAGCTCCAGATGTTCCGCCAACACCGATAAACTCATCTTT
CAASSRCSANTDKLIF
>TRDJ2|few|NA|TRDV1
TGTGCTCTTGGGGGCCCGCTTCCTACGGAATACTGGGGGAAAGCTTTGACAGCACAACTCTTCTTT
CALGGPLPTEYWGKALTAQLFF
>TRDJ1|few|NA|TRDV1
TGTGCTCTTGGGAAGATCCATTTTGCGCCCGTCGGTCCCACCGATAAACTCATCTTT
CALGKIHFAPVGPTDKLIF
>TRDJ1|NA|TRDD3|TRAV29/DV5
TGTGCAGCAAGCGATCCTTACTTGGGGGATACGCTGCACACCGATAAACTCATCTTT
CAASDPYLGDTLHTDKLIF
>TRDJ1|NA|TRDD3|TRDV1
TGTGCTCTTGGGGAACGCCGGAGAATACTGGGGGATCTCCTTCAAACGTACACCGATAAACTCATCTTT
CALGERRRILGDLLQTYTDKLIF
>TRDJ1|NA|NA|TRDV1
TGTGCTCTTGGGGAACTACCGTCGTACACCGATAAACTCATCTTT
CALGELPSYTDKLIF
>TRDJ1|few|TRDD3|TRDV1
TGTGCTCTTGGGGAACGGAGATCTTCCTACCCATCCTACTGGGGGATACGCGGGGACACCGATAAACTCATCTTT
CALGERRSSYPSYWGIRGDTDKLIF
>TRDJ1|NA|NA|TRDV1
TGTGCTCTTGGCCCTATCGCTGGCTGGGAACCACCCGATAAACTCATCTTT
CALGPIAGWEPPDKLIF
>TRDJ1|NA|TRDD3|TRDV1
TGTGCTCTTGGGGTCGCCCCTCCTATGGACTGGGGGATAGATCGTTCCACCGATAAACTCATCTTT
CALGVAPPMDWGIDRSTDKLIF
>TRDJ1|NA|TRDD3|TRDV1
TGTGCTCTTGGGGAACTGTGGGTTGGGGGATACAAATGGTACACCGATAAACTCATCTTT
CALGELWVGGYKWYTDKLIF
>TRDJ1|few|TRDD2|TRDV1
TGTGCTCTTGGGCCCTTCCTTTCAACCACCGATAAACTCATCTTT
CALGPFLSTTDKLIF
>TRDJ1|NA|TRDD3|TRDV1
TGTGCTCTTGGGAACAACAACCTGGGGATAAGGAGGTACACCGATAAACTCATCTTT
CALGNNNLGIRRYTDKLIF